These 9 T cell receptor beta chains share one sample of origin, sequenced in a study of blood T cell repertoires in COVID-19. Clones were sequenced by immunoSEQ multiplex PCR, and TCRdb holds only the in-frame ones, with some missing. The sample includes about 63,000 clones, approximately 80% of them seen just once. The sequenced material came from peripheral blood. The source of these receptors is a man aged 60 to 69 with COVID-19, enrolled during active disease.

V usage is TRBV3-1 (or the pseudogene TRBV3-2) and J usage is TRBJ2-7; no clear D gene. This CDR3 comprises 13 residues. The V gene lost 1 base and the J gene lost 8 bases, with 12 bases spanning the gap. CDR1 is LGHDT, CDR2 YNNKEL, per germline (reference sequence). The CDR3 DNA reads as TGTGCCAGCAGCCAAGGAATCGGAGTCCAGCAGTACTTC. This codes for CASSQGIGVQQYF.

This chain links TRBV7-3 with TRBJ2-1, with D maybe TRBD1 (5 bases). This CDR3 region has 16 residues. Trimming took off 5 bases at V and 1 base at J, with 15 bases between the two ends. Germline assignment: CDR1 SGHTA and CDR2 FQGTGA. CDR3 sequence (DNA): TGTGCCAGCAGCCCAACCCCGGACAAGTCCTACAATGAGCAGTTCTTC. This translates into CASSPTPDKSYNEQFF.

The chain recombines TRBV2 with TRBJ1-2, with D tentatively TRBD1 (5 bases). The germline V gene encodes CDR1 SNHLY and CDR2 FYNNEI. The V end was cut by 6 bases, the J end by 8 bases, with 16 bases between. The CDR3 extends over 13 amino acids. The CDR3 loop is CASRDIGAEGYTF. The CDR3 DNA sequence: TGTGCCAGCAGGGATATTGGGGCCGAAGGCTACACCTTC.

The rearrangement uses TRBV11-2 and TRBJ2-2; tentative D call: TRBD2 (7 bases). Trimming stripped 1 base from V and 3 bases from J, with 18 bases between. The V gene's germline CDR1 is SGHAT and CDR2 FQNNGV. The CDR3 runs to 18 residues. The CDR3 DNA is TGTGCCAGCAGCTTAGCTCGCGGGGGCATCGTTTACACCGGGGAGCTGTTTTTT. This sequence encodes CASSLARGGIVYTGELFF.

The chain joins TRBV11-1 to TRBJ1-4; D perhaps matches TRBD1 (5 bases). The V end was cut by 4 bases, the J end by 5 bases, with 11 bases between. The CDR3 loop spans 14 amino acids. CDR1 is SGHAT and CDR2 is FQDESV in the germline V gene (reference sequence). The chain's CDR3 is CASSWGEVNEKLFF. Written as DNA, the CDR3 is TGTGCCAGCAGCTGGGGCGAGGTGAATGAAAAACTGTTTTTT.

The CDR3: CASSSSTSGGAPYEQYF. CDR3 DNA: TGTGCCAGCAGCTCCTCGACTAGCGGGGGGGCCCCGTACGAGCAGTACTTC. The rearrangement joins TRBV5-6 to TRBJ2-7; 14 nucleotides agree with TRBD2. After removal of 3 bases from V and 4 bases from J, the junction contained 9 bases not matched to a gene. Germline assignment: CDR1 SGHDT and CDR2 YYEEEE. There are 17 residues in the CDR3. The full variable domain, rest sourced from reference TRBV5-6 and TRBJ2-7, is DAGVTQSPTHLIKTRGQQVTLRCSPKSGHDTVSWYQQALGQGPQFIFQYYEEEERQRGNFPDRFSGHQFPNYSSELNVNALLLGDSALYLCASSSSTSGGAPYEQYFGPGTRLTVT.

The chain uses TRBV6-2 or TRBV6-3 and TRBJ1-2, with 8 bases lining up with TRBD1. Per the germline V gene, CDR1 is MNHEY and CDR2 is SVGEGT. V was clipped by 8 bases and J by 4 bases; unmatched bases: 12. This CDR3 has 15 residues. The CDR3 DNA reads TGTGCCAGCTGCCCGACAGGGGAAAGGCCCTATGGCTACACCTTC. Translating it yields CASCPTGERPYGYTF.

This clone was counted between two and nine times. V is TRBV20-1 and J is TRBJ2-7; a weak D match, TRBD2 (6 bases). V was cut by 3 bases and J by 6 bases, with 15 bases left in between. CDR1 is DFQATT, CDR2 SNEGSKA, per germline (reference sequence). This CDR3 is 13 amino acids long. CDR3 bases: TGCAGTGCTAGTAGGGGAGGCTCTATCGAGCAGTACTTC. It is translated as CSASRGGSIEQYF.

The rearrangement links TRBV4-3 to TRBJ1-4; D possibly corresponds to TRBD1 (6 bases). The CDR3 is 15 amino acids. Trimming cost V 0 bases and J 5 bases, with 10 bases left between them. Germline loops: CDR1 LGHNA, CDR2 YSLEER. Here the CDR3 reads CASSQDTGLNEKLFF. The CDR3 region has the DNA TGCGCCAGCAGCCAAGATACAGGGCTGAATGAAAAACTGTTTTTT.